Listed below are T cell receptor beta chains from one sample, sequenced in a study of response to subunit inactivated influenza vaccine. Using its own MiXCR run on the RT-PCR reads, TCRdb lists one record per CDR3 protein. The data show about 480,000 distinct CDR3 sequences, around 13% seen once. Sequences were derived from PBMCs from blood, sampled about 40 days after vaccination. These receptors came from a man over 45 who received an inactivated influenza vaccine. The CDR3 runs from the conserved cysteine through the conserved F or W. D genes are given only for firm matches. Some rows have no size entry. The others give once, few or many, or a class for an expanded clone.

v_call: TRBV27; d_call: -; clone_size: few; j_call: TRBJ2-2; cdr3_nt: TGTGCCAGCAGACACATCTTCCAACAGGGAATCGGGGAGCTGTTTTTT; cdr3_aa: CASRHIFQQGIGELFF
v_call: TRBV27; d_call: -; clone_size: few; j_call: TRBJ2-1; cdr3_nt: TGTGCCAGCGGGAAAGGTTCCTACAATGAGCAGTTCTTC; cdr3_aa: CASGKGSYNEQFF
v_call: TRBV20-1; d_call: -; clone_size: few; j_call: TRBJ2-2; cdr3_nt: TGCAGTGCTAGAGGGGCGGGGAAGGGCACCGGGGAGCTGTTTTTT; cdr3_aa: CSARGAGKGTGELFF
v_call: TRBV20-1; d_call: -; clone_size: -; j_call: TRBJ2-1; cdr3_nt: TGCAGTGCTAGCGAATGGGCGCGCGATGAGCAGTTCTTC; cdr3_aa: CSASEWARDEQFF
v_call: TRBV10-3; d_call: -; clone_size: -; j_call: TRBJ2-5; cdr3_nt: TGTGCCTCAGGGGGAAGCGGGCAAGAGACCCAGTACTTC; cdr3_aa: CASGGSGQETQYF
v_call: TRBV29-1; d_call: -; clone_size: many; j_call: TRBJ1-4; cdr3_nt: TGCAGCGTTGAAGATGGTGGGGCTAATGAAAAACTGTTTTTT; cdr3_aa: CSVEDGGANEKLFF
v_call: TRBV5-1; d_call: TRBD1; clone_size: -; j_call: TRBJ2-1; cdr3_nt: TGCGCCAGCAGCTTGTGGAGGTCGGGACAGGATTACAATGAGCAGTTCTTC; cdr3_aa: CASSLWRSGQDYNEQFF
v_call: TRBV12-3/TRBV12-4; d_call: -; clone_size: few; j_call: TRBJ2-2; cdr3_nt: TGTGCCAGCAGTGTCGACCTCGATGGGGAGCTGTTTTTT; cdr3_aa: CASSVDLDGELFF
v_call: TRBV11-3; d_call: -; clone_size: few; j_call: TRBJ2-1; cdr3_nt: TGTGCCAGCAGCTTAGCCTTTTCCTACAATGAGCAGTTCTTC; cdr3_aa: CASSLAFSYNEQFF
v_call: TRBV20-1; d_call: TRBD1; clone_size: -; j_call: TRBJ2-6; cdr3_nt: TGCAGTGCTAGCCCTTCAGGGGGCGTTGATATTTCTGGGGCCAACGTCCTGATTTTC; cdr3_aa: CSASPSGGVDISGANVLIF
v_call: TRBV12-3/TRBV12-4; d_call: -; clone_size: few; j_call: TRBJ1-1; cdr3_nt: TGTGCCAGCAGTTTGGGGGGGTTGAGAACTGAAGCTTTCTTT; cdr3_aa: CASSLGGLRTEAFF
v_call: TRBV5-6; d_call: TRBD2; clone_size: -; j_call: TRBJ2-1; cdr3_nt: TGTGCCAGCAGCTTGCGGGGGGGGGACAATGAGCAGTTCTTC; cdr3_aa: CASSLRGGDNEQFF
v_call: TRBV7-6; d_call: TRBD2; clone_size: once; j_call: TRBJ2-5; cdr3_nt: TGTGCCAGCAGCTCCCAGCGGGGGGGAAATCAAGAGACCCAGTACTTC; cdr3_aa: CASSSQRGGNQETQYF
v_call: TRBV6-5; d_call: -; clone_size: -; j_call: TRBJ1-2; cdr3_nt: TGTGCCAGCAGTTACTCGGTGACGGGGACCTATGGCTACACCTTC; cdr3_aa: CASSYSVTGTYGYTF
v_call: TRBV12-3/TRBV12-4; d_call: TRBD1; clone_size: few; j_call: TRBJ1-1; cdr3_nt: TGTGCCAGCACCGGGGACAGCGACCGGGGGATTGCTTTCTTT; cdr3_aa: CASTGDSDRGIAFF
v_call: TRBV5-1; d_call: TRBD1; clone_size: -; j_call: TRBJ2-4; cdr3_nt: TGCGCCAGCAGACGGGACAGCAAAAACATTCAGTACTTC; cdr3_aa: CASRRDSKNIQYF
v_call: TRBV20-1; d_call: TRBD1; clone_size: few; j_call: TRBJ2-2; cdr3_nt: TGCAGTGCAACCCGACAGGGGATAAACACCGGGGAGCTGTTTTTT; cdr3_aa: CSATRQGINTGELFF
v_call: TRBV29-1; d_call: -; clone_size: -; j_call: TRBJ2-1; cdr3_nt: TGCAGCGTTGAAGCTAGGCAGGGAGGTGAGCAGTTCTTC; cdr3_aa: CSVEARQGGEQFF
v_call: TRBV24-1; d_call: -; clone_size: many; j_call: TRBJ2-1; cdr3_nt: TGTGCCACCAGTGATTTCGTAAGGTTGTTCTTC; cdr3_aa: CATSDFVRLFF
v_call: TRBV14; d_call: -; clone_size: many; j_call: TRBJ1-1; cdr3_nt: TGTGCCAGCAGCCAAGATATGCGGACTGAAGCTTTCTTT; cdr3_aa: CASSQDMRTEAFF
v_call: TRBV20-1; d_call: TRBD1; clone_size: few; j_call: TRBJ2-7; cdr3_nt: TGCAGTGCAACGACAGGGGGCTACGAGCAGTACTTC; cdr3_aa: CSATTGGYEQYF
v_call: TRBV6-2/TRBV6-3; d_call: -; clone_size: few; j_call: TRBJ2-3; cdr3_nt: TGTGCCAGCAGTTACGCAAGGCCCCCAGCAGATACGCAGTATTTT; cdr3_aa: CASSYARPPADTQYF
v_call: TRBV4-2; d_call: -; clone_size: many; j_call: TRBJ1-4; cdr3_nt: TGTGCCAGCAGCCGCGACCTCCTTACTGCAACTAATGAAAAACTGTTTTTT; cdr3_aa: CASSRDLLTATNEKLFF
v_call: TRBV9; d_call: -; clone_size: -; j_call: TRBJ1-2; cdr3_nt: TGTGCCAGCAGCGTAGCTACGTACTATGGCTACACCTTC; cdr3_aa: CASSVATYYGYTF
v_call: TRBV7-2; d_call: -; clone_size: -; j_call: TRBJ1-3; cdr3_nt: TGTGCCAGCAGCTTAGTGTGGGGGCCTGGAAACACCATATATTTT; cdr3_aa: CASSLVWGPGNTIYF
v_call: TRBV12-3/TRBV12-4; d_call: -; clone_size: few; j_call: TRBJ1-1; cdr3_nt: TGTGCCAGCAGTTTTCGGGGGAGGGGCACTGAAGCTTTCTTT; cdr3_aa: CASSFRGRGTEAFF
v_call: TRBV7-9; d_call: -; clone_size: -; j_call: TRBJ2-5; cdr3_nt: TGTGCCAGCAGCTCCCCGGGTGGACGGGGAGAGACCCAGTACTTC; cdr3_aa: CASSSPGGRGETQYF
v_call: TRBV10-3; d_call: TRBD1; clone_size: few; j_call: TRBJ2-5; cdr3_nt: TGTGCCTCAGTGGACAGGCTCCAAGAGACCCAGTACTTC; cdr3_aa: CASVDRLQETQYF
v_call: TRBV7-2; d_call: -; clone_size: few; j_call: TRBJ2-7; cdr3_nt: TGTGCCAGCAGCGTCTCTTACCGGGACAACGAGCAGTACTTC; cdr3_aa: CASSVSYRDNEQYF
v_call: TRBV5-1; d_call: -; clone_size: -; j_call: TRBJ2-4; cdr3_nt: TGCGCCAGCAGCCAACAGGGTTTCGGAAACATTCAGTACTTC; cdr3_aa: CASSQQGFGNIQYF
v_call: TRBV7-9; d_call: -; clone_size: many; j_call: TRBJ2-7; cdr3_nt: TGTGCCAGCAGCTTAGTCGCAGGCTCCTACGAGCAGTACTTC; cdr3_aa: CASSLVAGSYEQYF
v_call: TRBV7-2; d_call: -; clone_size: -; j_call: TRBJ2-1; cdr3_nt: TGTGCCAGCATCCTTGGGACCTACAATGAGCAGTTCTTC; cdr3_aa: CASILGTYNEQFF
v_call: TRBV7-8; d_call: TRBD1; clone_size: few; j_call: TRBJ2-3; cdr3_nt: TGTGCCAGCAGCCCCCATCGGGACAGGGGTGCCACAGATACGCAGTATTTT; cdr3_aa: CASSPHRDRGATDTQYF
v_call: TRBV10-3; d_call: -; clone_size: few; j_call: TRBJ2-1; cdr3_nt: TGTGCCATCAGGGCCGACCGGACGGCCACCTACAATGAGCAGTTCTTC; cdr3_aa: CAIRADRTATYNEQFF
v_call: TRBV20-1; d_call: -; clone_size: many; j_call: TRBJ2-3; cdr3_nt: TGCAGTGCTAGAGATACCGCAGATACGCAGTATTTT; cdr3_aa: CSARDTADTQYF
v_call: TRBV4-3; d_call: TRBD2; clone_size: -; j_call: TRBJ2-3; cdr3_nt: TGCGCCAGCAGCCAACTAGCGGGGGGGCCTACTACAGATACGCAGTATTTT; cdr3_aa: CASSQLAGGPTTDTQYF
v_call: TRBV5-1; d_call: TRBD1; clone_size: -; j_call: TRBJ1-2; cdr3_nt: TGCGCCAGCAGCCCCGGGACAGCAACTAACTATGGCTACACCTTC; cdr3_aa: CASSPGTATNYGYTF
v_call: TRBV12-3/TRBV12-4; d_call: -; clone_size: -; j_call: TRBJ2-1; cdr3_nt: TGTGCCATCATGGGAGGCTCAAGCTCCTACAATGAGCAGTTCTTC; cdr3_aa: CAIMGGSSSYNEQFF
v_call: TRBV7-2; d_call: -; clone_size: few; j_call: TRBJ1-5; cdr3_nt: TGTGCCAGCAGCCAGGGACGGTCCGGGGGGCAGCCCCAGCATTTT; cdr3_aa: CASSQGRSGGQPQHF
v_call: TRBV25-1; d_call: TRBD1; clone_size: few; j_call: TRBJ1-5; cdr3_nt: TGTGCCAGCAGTGAACGAACGTGGACAGGGGTCTCGCAGCCCCAGCATTTT; cdr3_aa: CASSERTWTGVSQPQHF
v_call: TRBV2; d_call: -; clone_size: few; j_call: TRBJ2-1; cdr3_nt: TGTGCCAGCAGCCAGGGTCGAGGGGACAATGAGCAGTTCTTC; cdr3_aa: CASSQGRGDNEQFF
v_call: TRBV12-3/TRBV12-4; d_call: -; clone_size: many; j_call: TRBJ2-5; cdr3_nt: TGTGCCAGCAGCTTCGGCGGGGGCCGGGAGACCCAGTACTTC; cdr3_aa: CASSFGGGRETQYF
v_call: TRBV10-1; d_call: TRBD1; clone_size: -; j_call: TRBJ2-2; cdr3_nt: TGCGCCAGCAAAGGACAGGGAACCGGGGAGCTGTTTTTT; cdr3_aa: CASKGQGTGELFF
v_call: TRBV3-1; d_call: -; clone_size: -; j_call: TRBJ1-3; cdr3_nt: TGTGCCAGCAGCCCCCTTCCGGACAGCAGAAACACCATATATTTT; cdr3_aa: CASSPLPDSRNTIYF
v_call: TRBV4-3; d_call: TRBD2; clone_size: few; j_call: TRBJ2-7; cdr3_nt: TGCGCCAGCAGCCAAGCTCTAGCGGGGCACTACGAGCAGTACTTC; cdr3_aa: CASSQALAGHYEQYF
v_call: TRBV30; d_call: -; clone_size: -; j_call: TRBJ1-2; cdr3_nt: TGTGCCTGGAGTGTACGGGGGGCGAACTATGGCTACACCTTC; cdr3_aa: CAWSVRGANYGYTF
v_call: TRBV20-1; d_call: -; clone_size: few; j_call: TRBJ1-5; cdr3_nt: TGCAGTGCTAGGGGCCCCCGCGGCAATCAGCCCCAGCATTTT; cdr3_aa: CSARGPRGNQPQHF
v_call: TRBV7-8; d_call: -; clone_size: few; j_call: TRBJ1-5; cdr3_nt: TGTGCCAGCAGCTTAGATTATCGGCAGCCCCAGCATTTT; cdr3_aa: CASSLDYRQPQHF
v_call: TRBV18; d_call: -; clone_size: few; j_call: TRBJ1-6; cdr3_nt: TGTGCCAGCTCACCACATTCAGACTCACCCCTCCACTTT; cdr3_aa: CASSPHSDSPLHF